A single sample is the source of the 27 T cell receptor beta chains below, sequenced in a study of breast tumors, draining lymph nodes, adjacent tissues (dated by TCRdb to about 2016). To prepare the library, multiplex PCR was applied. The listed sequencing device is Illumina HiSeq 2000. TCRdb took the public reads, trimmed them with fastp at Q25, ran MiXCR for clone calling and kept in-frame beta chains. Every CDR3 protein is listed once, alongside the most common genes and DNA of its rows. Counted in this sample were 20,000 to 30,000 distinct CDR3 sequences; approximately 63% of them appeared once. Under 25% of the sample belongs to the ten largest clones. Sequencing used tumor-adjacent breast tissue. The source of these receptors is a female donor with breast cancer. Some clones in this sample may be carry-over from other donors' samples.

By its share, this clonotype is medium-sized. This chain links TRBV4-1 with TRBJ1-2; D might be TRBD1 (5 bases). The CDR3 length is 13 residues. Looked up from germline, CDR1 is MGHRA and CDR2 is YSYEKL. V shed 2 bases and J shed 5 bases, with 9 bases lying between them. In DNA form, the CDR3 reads TGCGCCAGCAGCCAACTGGGACTATATGGCTACACCTTC. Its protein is CASSQLGLYGYTF.

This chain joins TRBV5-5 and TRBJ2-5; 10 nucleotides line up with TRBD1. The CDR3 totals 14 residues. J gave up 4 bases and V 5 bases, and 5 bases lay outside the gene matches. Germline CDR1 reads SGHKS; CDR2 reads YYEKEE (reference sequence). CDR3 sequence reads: CASSRTGGTETQYF. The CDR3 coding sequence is TGTGCCAGCAGTAGGACAGGGGGTACAGAGACCCAGTACTTC.

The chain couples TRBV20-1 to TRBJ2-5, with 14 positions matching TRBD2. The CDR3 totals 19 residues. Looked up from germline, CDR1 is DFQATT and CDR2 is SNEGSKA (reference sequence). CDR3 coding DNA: TGCAGCGTGGGGTTGGTGGGGACTAGCGGGAGCCCTTCCGAAGAGACCCAGTACTTC. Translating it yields CSVGLVGTSGSPSEETQYF.

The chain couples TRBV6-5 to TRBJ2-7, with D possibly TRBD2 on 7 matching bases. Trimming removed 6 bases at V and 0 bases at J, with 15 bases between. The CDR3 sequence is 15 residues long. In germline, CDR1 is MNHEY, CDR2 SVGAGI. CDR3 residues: CASREGGTSSYEQYF. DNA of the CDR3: TGTGCCAGCAGAGAGGGGGGGACGAGCTCCTACGAGCAGTACTTC.

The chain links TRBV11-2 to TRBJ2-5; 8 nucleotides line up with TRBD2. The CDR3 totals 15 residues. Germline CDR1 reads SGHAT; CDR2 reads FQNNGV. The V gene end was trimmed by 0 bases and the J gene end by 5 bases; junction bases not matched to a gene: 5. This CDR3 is CASSLDSSGGETQYF. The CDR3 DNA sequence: TGTGCCAGCAGCTTAGATTCTTCGGGGGGGGAGACCCAGTACTTC.

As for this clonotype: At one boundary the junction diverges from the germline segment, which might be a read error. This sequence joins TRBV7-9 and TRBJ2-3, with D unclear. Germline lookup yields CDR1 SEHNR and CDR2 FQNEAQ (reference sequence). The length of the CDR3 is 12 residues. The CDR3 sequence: CASSHRPDTKYF. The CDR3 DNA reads TGTGCCAGCAGCCATCGTCCGGATACGAAGTATTTT.

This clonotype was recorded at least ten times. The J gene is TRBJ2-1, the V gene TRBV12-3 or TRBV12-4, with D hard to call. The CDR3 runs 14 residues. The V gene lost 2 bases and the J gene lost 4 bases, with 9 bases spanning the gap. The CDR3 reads CASSLSLRYNEQFF. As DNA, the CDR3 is TGTGCCAGCAGTTTATCTCTCAGGTACAATGAGCAGTTCTTC.

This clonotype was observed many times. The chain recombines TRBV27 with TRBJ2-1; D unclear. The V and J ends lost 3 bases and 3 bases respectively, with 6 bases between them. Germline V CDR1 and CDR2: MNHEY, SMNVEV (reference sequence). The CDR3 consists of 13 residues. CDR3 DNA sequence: TGTGCCAGCAGTTTCTCTAACTACAATGAGCAGTTCTTC. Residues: CASSFSNYNEQFF.

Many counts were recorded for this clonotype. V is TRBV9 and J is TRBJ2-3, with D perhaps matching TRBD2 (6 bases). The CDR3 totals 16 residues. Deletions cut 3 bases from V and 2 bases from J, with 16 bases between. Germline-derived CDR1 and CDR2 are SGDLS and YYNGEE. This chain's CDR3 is CASSGAPVAVTDTQYF. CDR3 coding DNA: TGTGCCAGCAGCGGAGCCCCCGTAGCGGTCACAGATACGCAGTATTTT.

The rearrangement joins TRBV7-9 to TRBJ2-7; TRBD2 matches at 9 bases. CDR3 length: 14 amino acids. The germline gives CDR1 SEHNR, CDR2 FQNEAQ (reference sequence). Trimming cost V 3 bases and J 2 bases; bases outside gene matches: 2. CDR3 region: CASSFTSGPYEQYF. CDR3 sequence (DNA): TGTGCCAGCAGCTTTACTAGCGGGCCCTACGAGCAGTACTTC.

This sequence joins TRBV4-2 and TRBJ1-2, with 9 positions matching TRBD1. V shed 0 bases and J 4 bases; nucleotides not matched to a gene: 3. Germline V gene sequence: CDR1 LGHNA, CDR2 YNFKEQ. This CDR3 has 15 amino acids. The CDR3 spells CASSQEGTGIYGYTF. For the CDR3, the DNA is TGTGCCAGCAGCCAAGAGGGGACAGGGATCTATGGCTACACCTTC.

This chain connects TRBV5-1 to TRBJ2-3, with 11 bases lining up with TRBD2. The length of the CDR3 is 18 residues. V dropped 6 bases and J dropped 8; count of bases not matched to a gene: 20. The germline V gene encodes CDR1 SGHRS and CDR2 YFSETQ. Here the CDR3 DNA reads TGCGCCAGCACCGACCTAGGGGCGATAGCGGGAGGGCCTGGTACGCAGTATTTT. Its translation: CASTDLGAIAGGPGTQYF.

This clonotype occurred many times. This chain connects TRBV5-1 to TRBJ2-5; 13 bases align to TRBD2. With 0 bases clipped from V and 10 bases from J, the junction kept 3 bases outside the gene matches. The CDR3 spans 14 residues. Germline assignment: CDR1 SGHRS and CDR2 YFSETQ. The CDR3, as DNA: TGCGCCAGCAGCTTGGAGACTAGCGGGGGGCGCCAGTACTTC. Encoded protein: CASSLETSGGRQYF.

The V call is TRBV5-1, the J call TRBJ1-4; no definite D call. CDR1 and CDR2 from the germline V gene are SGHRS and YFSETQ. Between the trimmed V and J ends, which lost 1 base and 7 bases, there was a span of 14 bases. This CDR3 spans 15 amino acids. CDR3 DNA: TGCGCCAGCAGCTTGTTTGGACCGGTGGGTGAAAAACTGTTTTTT. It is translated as CASSLFGPVGEKLFF.

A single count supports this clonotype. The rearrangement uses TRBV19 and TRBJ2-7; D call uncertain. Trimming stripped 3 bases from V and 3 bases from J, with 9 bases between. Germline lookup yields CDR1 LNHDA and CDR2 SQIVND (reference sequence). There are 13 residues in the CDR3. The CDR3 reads CASSMRPLYEQYF. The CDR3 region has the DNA TGTGCCAGTAGTATGAGGCCCCTCTACGAGCAGTACTTC.

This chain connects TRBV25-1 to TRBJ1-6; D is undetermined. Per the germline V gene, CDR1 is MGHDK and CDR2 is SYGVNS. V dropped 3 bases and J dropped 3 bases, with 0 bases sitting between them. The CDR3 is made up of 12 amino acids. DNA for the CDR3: TGTGCCAGCAGTGACTATAATTCACCCCTCCACTTT. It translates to CASSDYNSPLHF.

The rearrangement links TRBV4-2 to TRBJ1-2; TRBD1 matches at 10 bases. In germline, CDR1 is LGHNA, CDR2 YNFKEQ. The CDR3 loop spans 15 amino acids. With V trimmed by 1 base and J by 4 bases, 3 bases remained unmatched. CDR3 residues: CASSQGTGGSYGYTF. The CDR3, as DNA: TGTGCCAGCAGCCAAGGGACAGGGGGATCCTATGGCTACACCTTC.

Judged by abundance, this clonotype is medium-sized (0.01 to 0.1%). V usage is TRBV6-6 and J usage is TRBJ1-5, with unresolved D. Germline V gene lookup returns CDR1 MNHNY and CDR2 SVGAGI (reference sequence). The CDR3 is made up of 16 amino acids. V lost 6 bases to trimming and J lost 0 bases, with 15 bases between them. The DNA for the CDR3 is TGTGCCAGCAGGCACAGCAGGAAAAATAGCAATCAGCCCCAGCATTTT. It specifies CASRHSRKNSNQPQHF.

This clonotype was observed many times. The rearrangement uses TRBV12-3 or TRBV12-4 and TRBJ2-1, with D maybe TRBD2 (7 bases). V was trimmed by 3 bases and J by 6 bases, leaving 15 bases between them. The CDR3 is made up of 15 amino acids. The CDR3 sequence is CASSFGGGPGNEQFF. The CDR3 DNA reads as TGTGCCAGCAGTTTTGGGGGGGGGCCGGGCAATGAGCAGTTCTTC.

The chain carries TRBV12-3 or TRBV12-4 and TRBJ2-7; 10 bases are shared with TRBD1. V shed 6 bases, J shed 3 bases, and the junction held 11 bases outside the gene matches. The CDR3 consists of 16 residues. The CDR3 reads CASRPKSDRGLYEQYF. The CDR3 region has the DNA TGTGCCAGCAGGCCAAAAAGCGACAGGGGGCTCTACGAGCAGTACTTC.

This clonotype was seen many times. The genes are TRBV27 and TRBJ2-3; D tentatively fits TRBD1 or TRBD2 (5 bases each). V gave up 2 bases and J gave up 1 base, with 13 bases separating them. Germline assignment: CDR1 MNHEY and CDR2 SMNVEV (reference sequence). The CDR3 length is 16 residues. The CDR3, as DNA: TGTGCCAGCAGTTTAAGATTCGGGGCAGGCACAGATACGCAGTATTTT. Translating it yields CASSLRFGAGTDTQYF.

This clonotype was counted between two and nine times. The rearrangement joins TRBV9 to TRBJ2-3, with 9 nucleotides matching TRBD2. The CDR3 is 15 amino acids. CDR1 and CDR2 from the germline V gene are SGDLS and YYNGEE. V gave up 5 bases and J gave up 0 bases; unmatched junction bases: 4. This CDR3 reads CASSRGGVSTDTQYF. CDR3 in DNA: TGTGCCAGCAGTCGCGGGGGGGTTAGCACAGATACGCAGTATTTT.

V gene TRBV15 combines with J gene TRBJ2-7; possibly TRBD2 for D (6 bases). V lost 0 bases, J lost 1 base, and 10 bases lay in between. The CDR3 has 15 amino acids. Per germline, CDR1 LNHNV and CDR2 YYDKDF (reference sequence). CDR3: CATSRDDAGSYEQYF. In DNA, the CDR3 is TGTGCCACCAGCAGAGATGACGCGGGATCCTACGAGCAGTACTTC.

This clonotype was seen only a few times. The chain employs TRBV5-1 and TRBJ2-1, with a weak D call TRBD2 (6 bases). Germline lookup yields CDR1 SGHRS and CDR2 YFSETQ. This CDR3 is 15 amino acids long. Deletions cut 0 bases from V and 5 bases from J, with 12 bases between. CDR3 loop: CASSLAAGNHNEQFF. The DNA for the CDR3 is TGCGCCAGCAGCTTGGCGGCGGGGAATCACAATGAGCAGTTCTTC.

The CDR3: CASSLWGTGELFF. The DNA of the CDR3 is TGTGCCAGCAGTTTATGGGGCACCGGGGAGCTGTTTTTT. V and J are TRBV28 and TRBJ2-2, with D uncertain. In germline, CDR1 is MDHEN, CDR2 SYDVKM. CDR3 length: 13 residues. V was cut by 0 bases and J by 4 bases, with 3 bases left in between.

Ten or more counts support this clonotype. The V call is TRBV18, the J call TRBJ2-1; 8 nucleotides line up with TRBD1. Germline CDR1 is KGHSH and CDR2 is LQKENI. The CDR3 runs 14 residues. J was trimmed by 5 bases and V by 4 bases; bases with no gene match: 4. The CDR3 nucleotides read TGTGCCAGCTCACTCCGGGACAGGAACAATGAGCAGTTCTTC. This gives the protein CASSLRDRNNEQFF.

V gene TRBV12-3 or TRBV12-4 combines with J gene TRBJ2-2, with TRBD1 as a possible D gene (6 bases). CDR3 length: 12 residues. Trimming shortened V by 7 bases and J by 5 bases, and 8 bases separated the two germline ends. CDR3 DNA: TGTGCCAGCACAAGGGGGACCGGGGAGCTGTTTTTT. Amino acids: CASTRGTGELFF.